The 24 T cell receptor beta chains below all came from one sample that was sequenced in a study of blood T cells in healthy people across ages (dated by TCRdb to 2015 to 2017). Library preparation was by 5' RACE. Sequencer: Illumina HiSeq 2500. A second PCR of roughly 6 to 11 cycles was run with a J-beta primer mix and a sample-barcoded 5' primer. The public sequencing data were trimmed at Q25 with fastp and processed into clonotypes with MiXCR by TCRdb, which kept only in-frame beta chains. Merged by CDR3 protein, the rows form single entries marked with the most common genes and DNA. The sample table shows some 890,000 distinct CDR3 sequences, and just under 30% are seen once. Roughly a tenth of the sample belongs to the ten largest clones. This sample also belongs to another study, concerning T cells of mothers and their children.

Sequencing was carried out using blood. The source of these receptors is a woman aged 40 to 50 in good health.

Turning to this clonotype: This sequence may be a read error, since a much larger clone differs from it by one base. The chain is built from TRBV5-6 and TRBJ2-1; D may match TRBD1 or TRBD2 (6 bases each). V was cut by 4 bases and J by 13 bases, with 24 bases left in between. This CDR3 is 15 amino acids long. Germline V gene data show CDR1 as SGHDT and CDR2 as YYEEEE. The CDR3 DNA is TGTGCCAGCAGCCCCGCGGGACAATGGAGGGAGACCCAGTTCTTC. It is translated as CASSPAGQWRETQFF.

This clonotype was detected ten times or more. The chain couples TRBV5-5 to TRBJ2-7, with D possibly being TRBD1 (6 bases). V lost 4 bases to trimming and J lost 4 bases, with 24 bases between them. Germline CDR1 reads SGHKS; CDR2 reads YYEKEE (reference sequence). The CDR3 loop spans 17 amino acids. Written as DNA, the CDR3 is TGTGCCAGCAGCCGGATATCCGGGACAACTGGGGCTTACGAGCAGTACTTC. Encoded protein: CASSRISGTTGAYEQYF.

The table lists this clonotype with a few counts. A read error may be the cause here, since a much bigger clone is one base away. The chain couples TRBV7-2 to TRBJ2-3; D is undetermined. Trimming cost V 8 bases and J 1 base, with 16 bases left between them. The CDR3 has 15 amino acids. Germline loops: CDR1 SGHTA, CDR2 FQGNSA. This chain's CDR3 is CASGSDRTGTDTQYF. The CDR3 coding sequence is TGTGCCAGCGGCTCGGACCGGACGGGCACAGATACGCAGTATTTT.

The rearrangement joins TRBV12-3 or TRBV12-4 to TRBJ1-2; D perhaps matches TRBD1 (6 bases). V gave up 5 bases and J gave up 8 bases, with 15 bases separating them. The CDR3 is made up of 13 amino acids. The CDR3 DNA is TGTGCCAGCAGTCAGGGGCCCCAAGGCGGCTACACCTTC. Protein product: CASSQGPQGGYTF.

This clonotype was recorded a few times. One junction end does not reproduce the germline sequence, and a read error may be involved. This chain uses TRBV12-3 or TRBV12-4 with TRBJ2-5; 10 bases map to TRBD1. The CDR3 length is 15 residues. In nucleotides, the CDR3 is TGTGCCAGTAGTTTGAGGACAGGGGGTAACAATGAGCAGTACTTC. Its translation is CASSLRTGGNNEQYF.

This clonotype showed up just a few times. The rearrangement uses TRBV12-3 or TRBV12-4 and TRBJ1-2; 7 positions match TRBD1. This CDR3 contains 14 residues. The junction had 8 bases not matched to a gene; V was cut back by 6 bases and J by 4 bases. In DNA form, the CDR3 reads TGTGCCAGCAGGTTTAGACAGGGCCGCTATGGCTACACCTTC. Translation: CASRFRQGRYGYTF.

A few counts support this clonotype. This may be a read error, as it is one base from a much larger clone. The chain has TRBV20-1 and TRBJ2-5, with D perhaps TRBD1 or TRBD2 (5 bases each). The germline V and J ends were trimmed by 1 base and 11 bases, with 20 bases remaining between them. Looked up from germline, CDR1 is DFQATT and CDR2 is SNEGSKA (reference sequence). This CDR3 region has 14 residues. CDR3 in amino acids: CSARAREFNNEQYF. For the CDR3, the DNA is TGCAGTGCTAGAGCCAGGGAGTTTAACAATGAGCAGTACTTC.

The table lists this clonotype with a few counts. J is TRBJ2-7 and V is TRBV7-9; TRBD1 matches at 7 bases. CDR1 is SEHNR and CDR2 is FQNEAQ in the germline V gene (reference sequence). V trimming: 4 bases; J trimming: 3 bases; junction bases outside the gene matches: 6. The CDR3 extends over 14 amino acids. CDR3 amino acids: CASSSDRAGYEQYF. The CDR3 DNA follows: TGTGCCAGCAGCTCCGACAGGGCTGGCTACGAGCAGTACTTC. Supplemented by reference TRBV7-9 and TRBJ2-7, the full variable domain reads DTGVSQNPRHKITKRGQNVTFRCDPISEHNRLYWYRQTLGQGPEFLTYFQNEAQLEKSRLLSDRFSAERPKGSFSTLEIQRTEQGDSAMYLCASSSDRAGYEQYFGPGTRLTVT.

CDR3 region: CATSAPRDRGLDRPGELFF. The CDR3 nucleotides read TGTGCCACCAGTGCCCCCCGGGACAGGGGCCTCGATCGCCCCGGGGAGCTGTTTTTT. This sequence joins TRBV24-1 and TRBJ2-2, with 10 positions matching TRBD1. CDR1 KGHDR and CDR2 SFDVKD come from the germline V gene. The CDR3 consists of 19 residues. V was clipped by 5 bases and J by 6 bases; unmatched bases: 17.

This clonotype was seen a handful of times. The chain recombines TRBV20-1 with TRBJ1-2, with D tentatively TRBD1 (5 bases). The germline V and J ends were trimmed by 6 bases and 3 bases, with 17 bases remaining between them. The CDR3 has 14 amino acids. The germline CDR1 and CDR2 sequences are DFQATT and SNEGSKA (reference sequence). The CDR3 loop reads CSAKIGGEDYGYTF. The CDR3 DNA reads TGCAGTGCCAAGATCGGGGGGGAGGACTATGGCTACACCTTC.

This clonotype has more than one count but fewer than ten. The genes are TRBV13 and TRBJ2-7; 7 nucleotides line up with TRBD1. The length of the CDR3 is 15 residues. Trimming at V came to 0 bases and at J to 3 bases, leaving 5 bases not matched to a gene. The V gene's germline CDR1 is PRHDT and CDR2 FYEKMQ (reference sequence). CDR3 in DNA: TGTGCCAGCAGCTTAGGGCTGACAGGGTACTACGAGCAGTACTTC. This codes for CASSLGLTGYYEQYF.

The J gene is TRBJ2-2, the V gene TRBV20-1, with TRBD1 identical over 12 bases. Trimming at V came to 0 bases and at J to 7 bases, leaving 6 bases not matched to a gene. The CDR3 loop spans 16 amino acids. CDR1 is DFQATT and CDR2 is SNEGSKA in the germline V gene (reference sequence). The CDR3 DNA reads as TGCAGTGCTAGAGACCGGGACAGGGGGCACGGCGGGGAGCTGTTTTTT. It codes for CSARDRDRGHGGELFF.

Note on this clonotype: One end of the junction is discordant with germline, which a read error may explain. V and J are TRBV5-1 and TRBJ2-6; possible D gene TRBD1, 6 bases. The germline gives CDR1 SGHRS, CDR2 YFSETQ. The CDR3 loop spans 16 amino acids. The CDR3 nucleotides are TGCGCCAGTAGCCTAGGGACATCCTCTGGGGCCAACGTCCCGACTTTC. Protein: CASSLGTSSGANVPTF.

This clonotype was counted between two and nine times. This clone may be a read error of a much larger clone one base away. The chain carries TRBV20-1 and TRBJ2-1, with D possibly being TRBD1 (5 bases). CDR1 is DFQATT, CDR2 SNEGSKA, per germline (reference sequence). V dropped 2 bases and J dropped 10 bases, with 18 bases sitting between them. The CDR3 consists of 14 residues. The CDR3 DNA follows: TGCAGTGCTAGACGCCCTTGGGGTTCAGGGGAGCAGTTCTTC. Amino acid sequence: CSARRPWGSGEQFF.

The chain uses TRBV10-3 and TRBJ2-2; a weak D match, TRBD1 (5 bases). The germline V gene encodes CDR1 ENHRY and CDR2 SYGVKD. Trimming left V 3 bases short and J 2 bases short, with 10 bases between. This CDR3 is 15 amino acids long. The CDR3 nucleotides read TGTGCCATCAGTGAACCGGACAAAAACACCGGGGAGCTGTTTTTT. Translation: CAISEPDKNTGELFF.

This clonotype was observed many times. The V gene is TRBV5-1, the J gene TRBJ2-1; 10 positions match TRBD1. V lost 4 bases, J lost 3 bases, and 4 bases stayed unmatched. Germline CDR1 is SGHRS and CDR2 is YFSETQ. The CDR3 runs to 15 residues. CDR3: CASSGGQGIYNEQFF. CDR3 sequence (DNA): TGCGCCAGCAGCGGGGGACAGGGGATCTACAATGAGCAGTTCTTC.

As concerns this clonotype: A single base separates this from a much larger clone, so it may be a read error. This chain connects TRBV7-2 to TRBJ2-5, with 10 bases aligning to TRBD2. This CDR3 contains 16 residues. Germline CDR1 reads SGHTA; CDR2 reads FQGNSA. CDR3: CASSLASSGGQETLYF. CDR3 DNA: TGTGCCAGCAGCTTAGCAAGTAGCGGGGGGCAAGAGACCCTGTACTTC. The full variable domain, completed using reference TRBV7-2 and TRBJ2-5, is GAGVSQSPSNKVTEKGKDVELRCDPISGHTALYWYRQSLGQGLEFLIYFQGNSAPDKSGLPSDRFSAERTGGSVSTLTIQRTQQEDSAVYLCASSLASSGGQETLYFGPGTRLLVL.

This clonotype has at least ten counts. The chain recombines TRBV20-1 with TRBJ1-5; D is possibly TRBD1 (6 bases). The length of the CDR3 is 17 residues. Trimming shortened V by 2 bases and J by 3 bases, and 20 bases separated the two germline ends. Germline V gives CDR1 DFQATT, CDR2 SNEGSKA (reference sequence). CDR3 region: CSARSGDPRGINQPQHF. Here the CDR3 DNA reads TGCAGTGCTAGATCAGGTGATCCCAGGGGTATCAATCAGCCCCAGCATTTT.

A single count supports this clonotype. The chain joins TRBV7-8 to TRBJ2-1; no clear D gene. CDR3 size: 16 residues. V lost 4 bases, J lost 6 bases, and 19 bases lay in between. The germline gives CDR1 SGHVS, CDR2 FQNEAQ. The CDR3 bases are TGTGCCAGCAGCTCAATCGGACGAACTGGGTCCAATGAGCAGTTCTTC. Translating gives CASSSIGRTGSNEQFF.

As regards this clonotype: Sequence at one end of the junction differs from germline and may be a read error. The V gene is TRBV4-1, the J gene TRBJ1-5; D might be TRBD1 (5 bases). Germline V gene lookup returns CDR1 MGHRA and CDR2 YSYEKL. CDR3 size: 14 residues. The CDR3 sequence is CASSQEAGIQPRHF. For the CDR3, the DNA is TGCGCCAGCAGCCAAGAGGCAGGGATTCAGCCCCGGCATTTT.

The V and J genes are TRBV7-9 and TRBJ2-3, with D tentatively TRBD2 (6 bases). The CDR3 sequence is 12 residues long. Germline loops: CDR1 SEHNR, CDR2 FQNEAQ (reference sequence). Trimming took 5 bases from V and 14 from J, leaving 17 bases between them. The CDR3 spells CASSPRGRERYF. Here the CDR3 DNA reads TGTGCCAGCAGCCCGAGGGGACGGGAGAGGTATTTT.

This clonotype was recorded a few times. The chain links TRBV20-1 to TRBJ1-1, with TRBD1 matching 8 bases. The CDR3 has 14 residues. Germline V gene data show CDR1 as DFQATT and CDR2 as SNEGSKA (reference sequence). Germline trimming cut 5 bases from V and 2 bases from J; bases unmatched to any gene: 7. CDR3 sequence: CSALDGQGNTEAFF. DNA for the CDR3: TGCAGTGCTTTGGACGGACAGGGAAACACTGAAGCTTTCTTT.

The V and J genes are TRBV2 and TRBJ2-5; 9 nucleotides align to TRBD2. There are 14 residues in the CDR3. In germline, CDR1 is SNHLY, CDR2 FYNNEI. J gave up 4 bases and V 6 bases, and 6 bases lay outside the gene matches. CDR3: CASSDLAGIETQYF. The CDR3 DNA follows: TGTGCCAGCAGCGACCTAGCGGGGATAGAGACCCAGTACTTC.

There are many counts of this clonotype. The J gene is TRBJ2-3, the V gene TRBV29-1; D remains ambiguous. V lost 4 bases and J 5 bases, leaving 10 bases between the germline ends. Germline V gene sequence: CDR1 SQVTM, CDR2 ANQGSEA. The CDR3 extends over 12 amino acids. The CDR3 sequence: CSVGVLRDTQYF. DNA of the CDR3: TGCAGCGTTGGGGTGTTACGAGATACGCAGTATTTT.